The clone carrying this T cell receptor beta chain appeared many times. Its antigen is currently unknown. With MiXCR, TCRdb reprocessed the PCR reads. The data show under 30,000 clones, 16% seen once. This entry belongs to a study of metastatic and nonmetastatic thyroid tumors. Study-level information: From malignant and benign thyroid patients, repertoires in blood and in tumor or nodule tissue were compared. General study findings and limits: It was reported that TCR beta diversity was significantly higher in malignant thyroid tumors than benign nodules, in blood and tumor.

Germline loops: CDR1 SGHTA, CDR2 FQGNSA. V was trimmed by 1 base and J by 11 bases, leaving 17 bases between them. The CDR3 contains 14 residues. Patients had received no treatment of any kind before thyroid surgery. What was sequenced was blood. V and J are TRBV7-2 and TRBJ1-1; D not certain. The TCR sequence derives from a male donor with papillary thyroid cancer or a benign thyroid nodule (not recorded which). Some clones in this sample may be carry-over from other donors' samples. CDR3 sequence reads: CASSLVGGPQRAFF. CDR3 bases: TGTGCCAGCAGCTTAGTGGGAGGACCGCAACGGGCTTTCTTT.